This TCR beta chain was documented in a study of CD8 T cells in ankylosing spondylitis. Findings and caveats of the study: In ankylosing spondylitis patients, matched synovial fluid reportedly showed significant enrichment of disease-linked clones. Certain motif variants had earlier been reported in reactive arthritis synovial fluid and blood. Roughly eight highly homologous variants formed a TCR beta motif that appeared characteristic of ankylosing spondylitis blood.

This clonotype showed up many times. Its antigen is not known. This CDR3 has 16 residues. V dropped 4 bases and J dropped 0 bases, with 16 bases sitting between them. Germline-derived CDR1 and CDR2 are SGHRS and YFSETQ. Molecular-barcoded quantitative 5'-RACE produced these TCR beta libraries. Using its own MiXCR run on the 5' RACE reads, TCRdb lists one record per CDR3 protein. In the table there are more than 400,000 distinct CDR3 sequences, under 5.5% of which are singletons. This receptor was taken from a male donor with ankylosing spondylitis. The chain joins TRBV5-1 to TRBJ2-5; D could derive from TRBD1 or TRBD2 (5 bases each). Sequencing input: blood, either unsorted or a sorted T cell fraction (not recorded which). The CDR3 loop is CASSQRPRGYQETQYF. The CDR3 nucleotides are TGCGCCAGCAGCCAAAGGCCACGGGGCTACCAAGAGACCCAGTACTTC.